This T cell receptor beta chain is from a study of blood T cell repertoires in COVID-19. In terms of age and location, participants ranged from roughly 18 to 100 years and lived in about 25 US areas. V gave up 8 bases and J gave up 7 bases; unmatched junction bases: 10. Germline CDR1 and CDR2: MDHEN and SYDVKM. CDR3 size: 14 residues. The data were produced by immunoSEQ multiplex PCR, yet TCRdb's version contains in-frame clones alone and is incomplete. The sample consists of 300,000 to 350,000 clones, 80% to 90% of them appearing once. The chain recombines TRBV28 with TRBJ2-7; 11 nucleotides agree with TRBD1. Specimen: PBMCs or T cells enriched from blood (not recorded which). This TCR came from a man aged 25-45 years who had recovered from COVID-19. The DNA for the CDR3 is TGTGCCAGCCCGAGGGACAGGGGGGGGAAAGAGCAGTACTTC. Amino acids: CASPRDRGGKEQYF.